This T cell receptor (beta chain) was documented in a study of shared clonotypes between healthy human individuals. This CDR3 has 17 residues. Using immunoSEQ multiplex PCR, the repertoire was profiled, and TCRdb retains in-frame clones only, with some absent. The sample carries over a million clones, approximately 98.5% recorded once. V is TRBV21-1 and J is TRBJ2-7; the table's D gene call, TRBD2, was not cross checked with the DNA. TRBV21-1 is recorded as a pseudogene. This TCR was sampled from a man aged 25-45 years in good health. The sequenced sample consisted of naive CD4+ T cells sorted from blood. Subset specified: CD45RA+ positively selected. The CDR3 sequence is CASSENLRRRGSYEQYF. In nucleotides, the CDR3 is TGTGCCAGCAGCGAAAATTTAAGGCGGAGGGGCTCCTACGAGCAGTACTTC.